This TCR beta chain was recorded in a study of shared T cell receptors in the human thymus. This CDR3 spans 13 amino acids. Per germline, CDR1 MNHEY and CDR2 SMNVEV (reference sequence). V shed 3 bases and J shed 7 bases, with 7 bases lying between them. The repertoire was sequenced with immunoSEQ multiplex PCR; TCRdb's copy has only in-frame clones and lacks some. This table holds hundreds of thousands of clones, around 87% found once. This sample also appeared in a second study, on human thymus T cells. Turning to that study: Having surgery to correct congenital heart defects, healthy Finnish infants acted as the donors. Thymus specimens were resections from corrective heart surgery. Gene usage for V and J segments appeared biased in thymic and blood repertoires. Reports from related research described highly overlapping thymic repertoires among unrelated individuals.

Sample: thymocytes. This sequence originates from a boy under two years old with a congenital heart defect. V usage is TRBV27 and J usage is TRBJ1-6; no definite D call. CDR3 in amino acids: CASSLEENSPLHF. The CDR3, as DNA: TGTGCCAGCAGTTTGGAGGAAAATTCACCCCTCCACTTT.